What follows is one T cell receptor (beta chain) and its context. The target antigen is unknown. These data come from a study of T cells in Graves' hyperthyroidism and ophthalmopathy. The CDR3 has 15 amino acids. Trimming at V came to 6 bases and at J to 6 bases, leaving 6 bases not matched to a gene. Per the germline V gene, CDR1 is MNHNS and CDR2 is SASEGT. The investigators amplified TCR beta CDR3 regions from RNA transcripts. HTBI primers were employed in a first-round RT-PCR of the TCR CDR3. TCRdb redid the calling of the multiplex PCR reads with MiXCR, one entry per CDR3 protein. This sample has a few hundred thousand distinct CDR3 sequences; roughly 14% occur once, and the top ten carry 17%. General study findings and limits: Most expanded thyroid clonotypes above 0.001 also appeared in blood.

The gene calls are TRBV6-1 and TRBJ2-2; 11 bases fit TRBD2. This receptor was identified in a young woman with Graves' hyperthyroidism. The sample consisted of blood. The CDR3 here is CASRLTSGSAGELFF. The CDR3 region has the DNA TGTGCCAGCAGACTAACTAGCGGGAGTGCCGGGGAGCTGTTTTTT.